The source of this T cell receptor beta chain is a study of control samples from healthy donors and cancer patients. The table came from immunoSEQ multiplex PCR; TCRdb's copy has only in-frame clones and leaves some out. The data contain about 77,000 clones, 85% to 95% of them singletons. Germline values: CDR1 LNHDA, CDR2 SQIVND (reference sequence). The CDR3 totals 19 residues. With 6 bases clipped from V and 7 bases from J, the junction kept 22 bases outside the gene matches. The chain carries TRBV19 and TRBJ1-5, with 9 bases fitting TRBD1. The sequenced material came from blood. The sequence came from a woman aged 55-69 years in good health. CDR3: CASSPSLDRGLTSSQPQHF. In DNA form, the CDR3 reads TGTGCCAGTAGCCCTTCGTTGGACAGGGGACTTACTTCATCCCAGCCCCAGCATTTT.